This T cell receptor beta chain comes out of a study of cytomegalovirus exposure and HLA in healthy donors. Study-level findings and limits: A list of roughly 180 TCR beta chains associated with cytomegalovirus was given.

Of note for this clone: What it binds is unknown.

The table came from immunoSEQ multiplex PCR; TCRdb's copy has only in-frame clones and leaves some out. The sample has 130,000 to 150,000 clones, 89% seen once; the top ten hold about 10%. CDR1 is SEHNR, CDR2 FQNEAQ, per germline (reference sequence). Between the trimmed V and J ends, which lost 5 bases and 3 bases, there was a span of 11 bases. This CDR3 is built from 13 residues. The donors formed part of the roughly 120-subject validation cohort, distinct from the roughly 600-subject first cohort. Sequencing input: PBMCs. The V and J genes are TRBV7-9 and TRBJ2-7, with D unclear. This clonotype was sampled from a woman aged 18-35 years in good health and CMV-seropositive. Written as DNA, the CDR3 is TGTGCCAGCAGCCAAACTCGTGACTACGAGCAGTACTTC. This gives the protein CASSQTRDYEQYF.